Following are 27 T cell receptor beta chains from one sample sequenced in a study of spatial heterogeneity in lung cancer. Findings of the study overall: Mutation tallies in tumors tracked expanded intratumoral alpha and beta TCR counts.

These receptors' targets are unknown. Time point specified: sample taken at primary tumor resection. TCRdb redid the calling of the 5' RACE reads with MiXCR, one entry per CDR3 protein. Among 12,000 or so distinct CDR3 sequences listed, about 14% were seen once. The input for sequencing was lung tumor tissue, taken at surgery. These receptors were obtained from a male donor with early-stage non-small cell lung cancer.

This clonotype showed up many times. The V and J genes are TRBV7-6 and TRBJ2-5; TRBD1 might be the D (6 bases). V lost 0 bases and J lost 5, with 13 bases in between. The CDR3 covers 15 residues. Germline lookup yields CDR1 SGHVS and CDR2 FNYEAQ. The CDR3 is CASSLADSFGETQYF. CDR3 coding DNA: TGTGCCAGCAGCTTAGCGGACAGCTTTGGGGAGACCCAGTACTTC.

The chain recombines TRBV27 with TRBJ2-7; the D is unclear. The CDR3 loop spans 15 amino acids. CDR1 MNHEY and CDR2 SMNVEV come from the germline V gene (reference sequence). Trimming left V 6 bases short and J 2 bases short, with 17 bases between. CDR3 region: CASRVSFEAAYEQYF. The CDR3 coding sequence is TGTGCCAGCAGGGTTAGTTTCGAGGCCGCCTACGAGCAGTACTTC.

By frequency in the sample, this clonotype is medium-sized (0.01 to 0.1%). The rearrangement uses TRBV7-8 and TRBJ2-7; D not resolved. The V end was cut by 3 bases, the J end by 2 bases, with 8 bases between. Germline V CDR1 and CDR2: SGHVS, FQNEAQ. This CDR3 spans 13 amino acids. In nucleotides, the CDR3 is TGTGCCAGCAGCTTGGGCCGAACCTACGAGCAGTACTTC. It is translated as CASSLGRTYEQYF.

The CDR3 reads CASSIGQGNIQYF. The CDR3 coding sequence is TGTGCCAGCAGCATAGGACAGGGCAACATTCAGTACTTC. The chain uses TRBV7-2 and TRBJ2-4, with 8 bases fitting TRBD1. Germline trimming cut 5 bases from V and 7 bases from J; bases unmatched to any gene: 4. The CDR3 runs to 13 residues. Germline V gene lookup returns CDR1 SGHTA and CDR2 FQGNSA.

This clonotype was observed at least ten times. The gene calls are TRBV5-4 and TRBJ2-1; 7 bases are shared with TRBD1. With 2 bases clipped from V and 6 bases from J, the junction kept 8 bases outside the gene matches. The CDR3 contains 15 residues. CDR1 is SGHNT, CDR2 YYREEE, per germline (reference sequence). The CDR3 sequence is CASSLGIPGGNEQFF. For the CDR3, the DNA is TGTGCCAGCAGCTTAGGGATTCCAGGGGGCAATGAGCAGTTCTTC.

This clonotype was counted many times. The chain has TRBV20-1 and TRBJ2-1; 10 positions agree with TRBD2. Germline-derived CDR1 and CDR2 are DFQATT and SNEGSKA (reference sequence). J lost 10 bases, V lost 8 bases, and 14 bases had no gene match. This CDR3 is built from 14 residues. The CDR3 coding sequence is TGCAGTTCTCCGACTAGCGGGTTCCGGGAGGAGCAGTTCTTC. Amino acid sequence: CSSPTSGFREEQFF.

This clonotype was detected many times. This chain connects TRBV6-5 to TRBJ2-1, with 9 bases aligning to TRBD2. V trimming: 3 bases; J trimming: 8 bases; junction bases outside the gene matches: 8. Germline-derived CDR1 and CDR2 are MNHEY and SVGAGI. The CDR3 has 15 amino acids. This chain's CDR3 is CASSYFAGGSDEQFF. The CDR3 DNA reads as TGTGCCAGCAGTTATTTCGCGGGAGGGTCGGATGAGCAGTTCTTC.

The rearrangement uses TRBV20-1 and TRBJ1-1, with D possibly matching TRBD1 (6 bases). The CDR3 contains 15 residues. Germline CDR1 and CDR2: DFQATT and SNEGSKA (reference sequence). V was cut by 0 bases and J by 1 base, with 12 bases left in between. CDR3 nucleotides: TGCAGTGCTAGAGATCCAGGACAGAAGAACACTGAAGCTTTCTTT. Protein product: CSARDPGQKNTEAFF.

There are many counts of this clonotype. The CDR3 region is CASSELAGAASSYNEQFF. CDR3 bases: TGTGCCAGCTCAGAACTAGCGGGAGCTGCGAGCTCCTACAATGAGCAGTTCTTC. This chain connects TRBV18 to TRBJ2-1; TRBD2 agrees at 11 bases. This CDR3 contains 18 residues. Germline assignment: CDR1 KGHSH and CDR2 LQKENI. Unmatched junction bases numbered 9, after V lost 5 bases and J lost 0 bases.

This clonotype has ten or more counts. The rearrangement joins TRBV7-2 to TRBJ2-3; no definite D call. V was clipped by 5 bases and J by 4 bases, with 13 bases between them. This CDR3 contains 14 residues. From germline, CDR1 is SGHTA and CDR2 FQGNSA. The CDR3 coding sequence is TGTGCCAGCAGCCCCCCATTGGGTCCAGATACGCAGTATTTT. As protein: CASSPPLGPDTQYF.

This clonotype appeared many times. J is TRBJ1-2 and V is TRBV4-3; 8 nucleotides match TRBD1. After removal of 3 bases from V and 0 bases from J, the junction contained 0 bases not matched to a gene. The germline V gene has CDR1 LGHNA and CDR2 YSLEER. The CDR3 loop spans 14 amino acids. The CDR3 protein is CASSQDRANYGYTF. CDR3 sequence (DNA): TGCGCCAGCAGCCAGGACAGGGCTAACTATGGCTACACCTTC.

This chain uses TRBV12-5 with TRBJ1-6; 8 nucleotides agree with TRBD1. Germline V gene data show CDR1 as LGHNT and CDR2 as FRNRAP. V was pared by 7 bases and J by 10 bases, with 6 bases of the junction left unmatched. This CDR3 is built from 13 residues. CDR3 DNA sequence: TGTGCTAGTGCCTCACAGGGGGGGTCACCCCTCCACTTT. It codes for CASASQGGSPLHF.

This clonotype was counted many times. This rearrangement joins TRBV6-6 to TRBJ2-6; D possibly uses TRBD1 or TRBD2 (6 bases each). The CDR3 contains 16 residues. Germline CDR1 is MNHNY and CDR2 is SVGAGI (reference sequence). V gave up 5 bases and J gave up 3 bases, with 14 bases separating them. The CDR3 nucleotides are TGTGCCAGCAGTCCGCGAGGGGGGTATGGGGCCAACGTCCTGACTTTC. Its translation: CASSPRGGYGANVLTF.

The gene calls are TRBV6-5 and TRBJ1-1; a weak D match, TRBD1 (5 bases). The CDR3 runs to 16 residues. Germline V gene lookup returns CDR1 MNHEY and CDR2 SVGAGI. Trimming shortened V by 2 bases and J by 2 bases, and 15 bases separated the two germline ends. CDR3 in amino acids: CASSYGIPRGNTEAFF. Written as DNA, the CDR3 is TGTGCCAGCAGTTACGGAATACCGAGGGGAAACACTGAAGCTTTCTTT.

This clonotype was counted at least ten times. The chain uses TRBV28 and TRBJ1-2; 10 nucleotides agree with TRBD1. After removal of 7 bases from V and 3 bases from J, the junction contained 8 bases not matched to a gene. The CDR3 has 15 residues. Germline values: CDR1 MDHEN, CDR2 SYDVKM. This CDR3 reads CASTPAGTGDYGYTF. The CDR3 DNA reads TGTGCCAGCACCCCCGCCGGGACAGGGGACTATGGCTACACCTTC.

Sample share makes this clonotype medium-sized (0.01 to 0.1%). The chain joins TRBV5-5 to TRBJ1-3, with unresolved D. This CDR3 is 14 amino acids long. Trimming took off 0 bases at V and 1 base at J, with 5 bases between the two ends. Germline CDR1 is SGHKS and CDR2 is YYEKEE (reference sequence). The CDR3 sequence: CASSLEWSGNTIYF. The DNA of the CDR3 is TGTGCCAGCAGCTTGGAGTGGTCTGGAAACACCATATATTTT.

The chain recombines TRBV20-1 with TRBJ2-1, with 11 bases fitting TRBD2. This CDR3 has 16 amino acids. CDR1 is DFQATT and CDR2 is SNEGSKA in the germline V gene (reference sequence). The trim removed 2 bases at V and 10 bases at J, leaving 13 bases unmatched. The CDR3 sequence is CSARPVAGGDREEQFF. For the CDR3, the DNA is TGCAGTGCTAGACCAGTAGCGGGAGGGGACAGGGAGGAGCAGTTCTTC.

CDR3 residues: CASSQYHRDDQPQHF. The CDR3 region has the DNA TGTGCCAGCAGCCAATACCACAGGGACGATCAGCCCCAGCATTTT. The chain has TRBV16 and TRBJ1-5; maybe TRBD1 (6 bases). The germline V gene encodes CDR1 KGHSY and CDR2 FQNENV. The CDR3 has 15 residues. V lost 1 base, J lost 5 bases, and 12 bases lay in between.

The chain employs TRBV5-6 and TRBJ1-6; 8 bases line up with TRBD1. The V gene's germline CDR1 is SGHDT and CDR2 YYEEEE. V lost 4 bases and J lost 10; bases outside the gene matches: 7. The CDR3 loop spans 14 amino acids. The CDR3 DNA follows: TGTGCCAGCAGCCGGACAGGGTTAAGATCACCCCTCCACTTT. Its translation: CASSRTGLRSPLHF.

At least ten counts were recorded for this clonotype. The V gene is TRBV29-1, the J gene TRBJ2-3; D may be TRBD1 (6 bases). This CDR3 is 13 amino acids long. Per germline, CDR1 SQVTM and CDR2 ANQGSEA. V lost 4 bases and J 4 bases, leaving 12 bases between the germline ends. The CDR3 spells CSVAQGGSDTQYF. The CDR3 DNA reads TGCAGCGTTGCACAGGGTGGCTCAGATACGCAGTATTTT.

This clonotype has only a few counts. The chain links TRBV5-1 to TRBJ2-2, with no clear D. Trimming cost V 5 bases and J 4 bases, with 15 bases left between them. This CDR3 is 15 amino acids long. Germline CDR1 is SGHRS and CDR2 is YFSETQ. The CDR3 DNA reads as TGCGCCAGCAGTGTAGGGCAGAAAAGCACCGGGGAGCTGTTTTTT. Its translation is CASSVGQKSTGELFF. The full variable domain, its missing parts supplied by reference TRBV5-1 and TRBJ2-2, is KAGVTQTPRYLIKTRGQQVTLSCSPISGHRSVSWYQQTPGQGLQFLFEYFSETQRNKGNFPGRFSGRQFSNSRSEMNVSTLELGDSALYLCASSVGQKSTGELFFGEGSRLTVL.

Only a few counts were recorded for this clonotype. V usage is TRBV7-2 and J usage is TRBJ2-4, with no clear D. Germline V CDR1 and CDR2: SGHTA, FQGNSA. V lost 5 bases and J 7 bases, leaving 9 bases between the germline ends. The CDR3 is made up of 12 amino acids. The CDR3 coding sequence is TGTGCCAGCAGCCCCAATAGGAACATTCAGTACTTC. It translates to CASSPNRNIQYF.

This clonotype is termed large. The chain links TRBV6-6 to TRBJ1-5; TRBD1 might be the D (6 bases). CDR1 and CDR2 from the germline V gene are MNHNY and SVGAGI (reference sequence). This CDR3 comprises 15 residues. The V end was cut by 2 bases, the J end by 3 bases, with 11 bases between. The CDR3 sequence is CASSYHRDANQPQHF. CDR3 bases: TGTGCCAGCAGTTACCACAGGGATGCCAATCAGCCCCAGCATTTT.

This clonotype was seen a handful of times. This chain uses TRBV4-3 with TRBJ2-1; D is undetermined. V lost 1 base, J lost 15 bases, and 19 bases lay in between. CDR1 and CDR2 from the germline V gene are LGHNA and YSLEER. The CDR3 is 14 amino acids. CDR3 sequence (DNA): TGCGCCAGCAGCCAAGCTAACAGCTTAGGTGGCACGTTCTTC. It is translated as CASSQANSLGGTFF.

At least ten counts were recorded for this clonotype. The chain links TRBV10-1 to TRBJ2-2; 9 bases line up with TRBD2. CDR3 size: 15 residues. Germline V gene lookup returns CDR1 WNHNN and CDR2 SYGVQD (reference sequence). The V and J ends lost 6 bases and 4 bases, in that order; junction bases with no gene match: 6. The CDR3 is CASRNSGSGTGELFF. CDR3 DNA: TGCGCCAGCAGGAATAGCGGGAGCGGCACCGGGGAGCTGTTTTTT.

This clonotype appeared a few times. The chain is built from TRBV11-1 and TRBJ1-5, with TRBD1 matching over 9 bases. The ends lost 5 bases at V and 0 bases at J; junction bases unmatched: 5. This CDR3 has 16 amino acids. The V gene's germline CDR1 is SGHAT and CDR2 FQDESV (reference sequence). CDR3 coding DNA: TGTGCCAGCAGCGCGGGACAGGGCTTTAGCAATCAGCCCCAGCATTTT. It specifies CASSAGQGFSNQPQHF. The whole variable domain, filled in from reference TRBV11-1 and TRBJ1-5, reads EAEVAQSPRYKITEKSQAVAFWCDPISGHATLYWYRQILGQGPELLVQFQDESVVDDSQLPKDRFSAERLKGVDSTLKIQPAELGDSAMYLCASSAGQGFSNQPQHFGDGTRLSIL.

Ten or more counts support this clonotype. J is TRBJ1-3 and V is TRBV18; 10 nucleotides match TRBD1. CDR3 length: 20 residues. Germline V gene data show CDR1 as KGHSH and CDR2 as LQKENI. The J segment lost 0 bases and the V segment lost 4 bases, leaving 15 bases of the junction unmatched. CDR3 region: CASSRTGQGTAGTSGNTIYF. CDR3 DNA sequence: TGTGCCAGCTCACGGACGGGACAGGGGACCGCCGGAACCTCTGGAAACACCATATATTTT.